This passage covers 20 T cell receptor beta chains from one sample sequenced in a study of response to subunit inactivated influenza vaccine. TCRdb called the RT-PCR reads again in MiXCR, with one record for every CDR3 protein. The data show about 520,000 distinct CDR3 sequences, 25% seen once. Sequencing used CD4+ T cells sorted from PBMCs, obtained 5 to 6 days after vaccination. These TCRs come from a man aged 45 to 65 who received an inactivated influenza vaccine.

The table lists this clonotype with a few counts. CDR3 DNA: TGCAGTGCTCTAGACCACCCTGAAGCTTTCTTT. This sequence encodes CSALDHPEAFF. This chain links TRBV20-1 with TRBJ1-1; D is uncertain. From germline, CDR1 is DFQATT and CDR2 SNEGSKA (reference sequence). V shed 5 bases and J shed 6 bases, with 10 bases lying between them. The CDR3 is made up of 11 amino acids.

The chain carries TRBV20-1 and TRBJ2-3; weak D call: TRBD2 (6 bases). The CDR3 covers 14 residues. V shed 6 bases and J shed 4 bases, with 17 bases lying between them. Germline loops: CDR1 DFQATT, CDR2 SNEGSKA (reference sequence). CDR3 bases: TGCAGTGCAACGGGAGTAGAGGGGCCAGATACGCAGTATTTT. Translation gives CSATGVEGPDTQYF.

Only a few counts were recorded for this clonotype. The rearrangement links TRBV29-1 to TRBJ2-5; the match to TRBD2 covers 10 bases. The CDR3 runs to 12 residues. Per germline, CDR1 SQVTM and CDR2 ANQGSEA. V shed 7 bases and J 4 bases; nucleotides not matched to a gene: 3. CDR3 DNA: TGCAGCGGTCAGCGGGAGGGAGAGACCCAGTACTTC. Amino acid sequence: CSGQREGETQYF.

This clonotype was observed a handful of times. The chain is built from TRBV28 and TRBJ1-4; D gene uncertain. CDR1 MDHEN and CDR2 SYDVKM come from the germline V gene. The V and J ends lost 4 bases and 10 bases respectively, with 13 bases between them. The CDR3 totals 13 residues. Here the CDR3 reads CASSYGWFGKLFF. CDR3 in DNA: TGTGCCAGCAGTTATGGGTGGTTTGGAAAACTGTTTTTT.

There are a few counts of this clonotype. CDR3 sequence: CAWSVRENTEAFF. DNA for the CDR3: TGTGCCTGGAGTGTTCGGGAGAACACTGAAGCTTTCTTT. The rearrangement joins TRBV30 to TRBJ1-1; no clear D. V was cut by 0 bases and J by 1 base, with 6 bases left in between. The germline V gene has CDR1 GTSNPN and CDR2 SVGIG (reference sequence). The CDR3 length is 13 residues.

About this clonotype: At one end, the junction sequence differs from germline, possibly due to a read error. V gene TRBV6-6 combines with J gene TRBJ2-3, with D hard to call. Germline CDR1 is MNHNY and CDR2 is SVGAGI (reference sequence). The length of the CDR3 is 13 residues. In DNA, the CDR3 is TGTGCCAGCAGTTACATCGGCACAGATGCGCAGTATTTT. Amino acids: CASSYIGTDAQYF.

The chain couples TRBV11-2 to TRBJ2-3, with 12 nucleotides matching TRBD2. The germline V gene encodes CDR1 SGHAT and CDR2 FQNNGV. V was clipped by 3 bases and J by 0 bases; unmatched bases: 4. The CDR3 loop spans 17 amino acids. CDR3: CASSFQLAGGSTDTQYF. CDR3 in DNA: TGTGCCAGCAGCTTTCAACTAGCGGGGGGTAGCACAGATACGCAGTATTTT.

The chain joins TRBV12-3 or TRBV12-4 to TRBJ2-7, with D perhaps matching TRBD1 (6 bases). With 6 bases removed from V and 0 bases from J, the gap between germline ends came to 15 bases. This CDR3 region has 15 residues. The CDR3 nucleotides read TGTGCCAGCAGCATGGGGGCGGGCTACTCCTACGAGCAGTACTTC. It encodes CASSMGAGYSYEQYF.

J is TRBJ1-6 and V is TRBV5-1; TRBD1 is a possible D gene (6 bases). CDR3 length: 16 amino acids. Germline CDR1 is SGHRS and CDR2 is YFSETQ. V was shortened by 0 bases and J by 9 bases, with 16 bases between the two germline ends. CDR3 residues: CASSLAGTLSGSPLHF. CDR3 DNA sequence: TGCGCCAGCAGCTTGGCCGGGACACTGAGTGGTTCACCCCTCCACTTT.

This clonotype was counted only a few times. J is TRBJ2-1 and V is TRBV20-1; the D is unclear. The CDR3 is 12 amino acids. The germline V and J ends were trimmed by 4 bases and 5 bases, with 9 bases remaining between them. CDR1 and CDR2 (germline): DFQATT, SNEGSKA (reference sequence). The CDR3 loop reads CSAIWTNNEQFF. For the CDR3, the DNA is TGCAGTGCTATATGGACGAACAATGAGCAGTTCTTC.

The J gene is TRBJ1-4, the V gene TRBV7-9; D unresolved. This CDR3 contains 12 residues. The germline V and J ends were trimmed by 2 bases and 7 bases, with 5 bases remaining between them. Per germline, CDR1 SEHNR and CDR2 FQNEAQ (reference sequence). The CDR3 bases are TGTGCCAGCAGCTTACAATTTGAAAAACTGTTTTTT. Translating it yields CASSLQFEKLFF.

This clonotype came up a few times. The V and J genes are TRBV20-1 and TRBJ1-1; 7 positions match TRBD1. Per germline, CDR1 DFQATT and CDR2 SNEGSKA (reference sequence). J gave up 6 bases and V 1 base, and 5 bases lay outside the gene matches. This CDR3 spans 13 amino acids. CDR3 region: CSARAGTDSEAFF. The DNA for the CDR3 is TGCAGTGCTAGAGCTGGGACAGATTCTGAAGCTTTCTTT.

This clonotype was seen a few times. The CDR3 DNA reads as TGCGCCAGCAGCTTTTACCGACAGGCCGGCGAGCAGTACTTC. This gives the protein CASSFYRQAGEQYF. The chain is built from TRBV5-1 and TRBJ2-7, with D tentatively TRBD1 (6 bases). Germline CDR1 is SGHRS and CDR2 is YFSETQ. V lost 2 bases and J lost 6, with 15 bases in between. The CDR3 covers 14 residues.

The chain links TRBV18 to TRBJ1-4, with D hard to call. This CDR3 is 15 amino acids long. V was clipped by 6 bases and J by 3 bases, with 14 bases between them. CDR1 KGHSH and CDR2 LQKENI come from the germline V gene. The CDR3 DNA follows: TGTGCCAGCTCCCTCAACAGAGCTGCTAATGAAAAACTGTTTTTT. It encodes CASSLNRAANEKLFF.

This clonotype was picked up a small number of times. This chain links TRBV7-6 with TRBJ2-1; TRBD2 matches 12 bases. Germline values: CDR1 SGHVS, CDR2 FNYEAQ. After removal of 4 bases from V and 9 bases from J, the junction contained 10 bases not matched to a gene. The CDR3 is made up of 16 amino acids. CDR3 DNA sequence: TGTGCCAGCAGCTCGACTAGCGGGAGTGTTTTCGGTGAGCAGTTCTTC. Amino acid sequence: CASSSTSGSVFGEQFF.

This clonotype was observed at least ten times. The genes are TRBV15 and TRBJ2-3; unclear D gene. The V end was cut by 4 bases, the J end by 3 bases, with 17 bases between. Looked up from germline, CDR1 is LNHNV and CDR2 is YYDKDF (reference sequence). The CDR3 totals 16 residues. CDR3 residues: CATSTGRAVGTDTQYF. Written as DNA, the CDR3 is TGTGCCACCAGCACCGGCCGGGCGGTGGGGACAGATACGCAGTATTTT.

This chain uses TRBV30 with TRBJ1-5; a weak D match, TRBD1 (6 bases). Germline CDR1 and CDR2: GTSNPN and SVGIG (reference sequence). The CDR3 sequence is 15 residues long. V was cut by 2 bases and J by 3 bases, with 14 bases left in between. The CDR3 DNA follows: TGTGCCTGGAGTCCCCCTGGACAGTCCAATCAGCCCCAGCATTTT. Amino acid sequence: CAWSPPGQSNQPQHF.

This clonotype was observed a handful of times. This chain's CDR3 is CSTLGGSRNQPQHF. For the CDR3, the DNA is TGCAGTACTCTCGGCGGGTCCCGCAATCAGCCCCAGCATTTT. The V and J genes are TRBV20-1 and TRBJ1-5; D not resolved. The V gene lost 8 bases and the J gene lost 2 bases, with 16 bases spanning the gap. The CDR3 contains 14 residues. Germline CDR1 is DFQATT and CDR2 is SNEGSKA (reference sequence).

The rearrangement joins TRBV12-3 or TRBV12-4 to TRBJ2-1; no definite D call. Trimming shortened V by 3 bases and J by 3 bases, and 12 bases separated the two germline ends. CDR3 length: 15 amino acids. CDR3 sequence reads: CASSFRRGDYNEQFF. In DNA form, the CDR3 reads TGTGCCAGCAGTTTTAGGAGAGGAGACTACAATGAGCAGTTCTTC.

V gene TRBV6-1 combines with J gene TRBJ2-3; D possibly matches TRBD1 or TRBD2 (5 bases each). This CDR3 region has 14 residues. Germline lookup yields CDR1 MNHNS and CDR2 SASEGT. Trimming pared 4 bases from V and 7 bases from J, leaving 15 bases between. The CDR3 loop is CASSVRDRDHTQYF. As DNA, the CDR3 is TGTGCCAGCAGTGTGAGGGATAGGGACCATACGCAGTATTTT.